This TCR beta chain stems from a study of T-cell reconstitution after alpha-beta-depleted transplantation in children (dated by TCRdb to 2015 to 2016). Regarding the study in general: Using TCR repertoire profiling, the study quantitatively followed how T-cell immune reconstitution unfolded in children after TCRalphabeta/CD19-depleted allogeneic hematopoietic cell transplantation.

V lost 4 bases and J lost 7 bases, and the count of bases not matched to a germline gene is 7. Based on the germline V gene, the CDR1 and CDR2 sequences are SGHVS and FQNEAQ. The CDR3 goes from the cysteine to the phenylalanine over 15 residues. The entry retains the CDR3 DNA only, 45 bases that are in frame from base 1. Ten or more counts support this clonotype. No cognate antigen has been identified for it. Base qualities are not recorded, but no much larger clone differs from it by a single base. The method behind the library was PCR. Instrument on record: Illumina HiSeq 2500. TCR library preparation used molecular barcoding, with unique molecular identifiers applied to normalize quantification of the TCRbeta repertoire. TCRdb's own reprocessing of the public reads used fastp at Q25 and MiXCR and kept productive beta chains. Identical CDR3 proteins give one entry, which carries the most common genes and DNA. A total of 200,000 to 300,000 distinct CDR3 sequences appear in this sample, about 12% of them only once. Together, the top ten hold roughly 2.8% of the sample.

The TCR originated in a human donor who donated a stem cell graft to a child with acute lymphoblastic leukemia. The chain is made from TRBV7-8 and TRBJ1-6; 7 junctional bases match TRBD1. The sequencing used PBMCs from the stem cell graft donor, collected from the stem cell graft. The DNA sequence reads TGTGCCAGCAGCTCTCTTGGACAGGCCAATTCACCCCTCCACTTT. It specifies CASSSLGQANSPLHF.